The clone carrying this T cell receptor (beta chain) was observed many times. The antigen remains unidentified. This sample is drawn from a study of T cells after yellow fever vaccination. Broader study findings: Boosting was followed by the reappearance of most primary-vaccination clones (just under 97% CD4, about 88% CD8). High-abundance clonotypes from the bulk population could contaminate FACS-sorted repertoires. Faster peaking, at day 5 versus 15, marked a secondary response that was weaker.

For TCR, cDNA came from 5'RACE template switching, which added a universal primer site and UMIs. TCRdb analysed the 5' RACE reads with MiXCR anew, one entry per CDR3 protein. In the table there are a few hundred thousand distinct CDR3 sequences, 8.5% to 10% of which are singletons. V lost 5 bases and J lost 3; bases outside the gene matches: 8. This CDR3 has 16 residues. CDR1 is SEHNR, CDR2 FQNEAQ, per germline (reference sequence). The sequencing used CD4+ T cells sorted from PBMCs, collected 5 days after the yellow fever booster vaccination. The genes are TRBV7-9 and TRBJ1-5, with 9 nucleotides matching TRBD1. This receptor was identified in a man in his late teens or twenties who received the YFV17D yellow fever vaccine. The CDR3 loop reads CASSPPGTGINQPQHF. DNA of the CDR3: TGTGCCAGCAGCCCTCCCGGGACAGGGATCAATCAGCCCCAGCATTTT.